Listed below are T cell receptor beta chains from one sample, sequenced in a study of regulatory T cells in long-lasting Graves disease. TCRdb reprocessed the multiplex PCR reads via MiXCR and lists one record per CDR3 protein. Of some 330,000 distinct CDR3 sequences listed, roughly 24% are singletons. This specimen was peripheral blood mononuclear cells (PBMCs), taken when the disease was refractory, from a patient treated with antithyroid drugs. These receptors were obtained from a woman between 35 and 50 years old with Graves disease. Each CDR3 is given without its conserved first and last residue. Fields, in order: V gene, clone size, J gene, CDR3 protein. Clone size, where shown, is once, few, many, or a class for clones that have expanded.

v_call: TRBV2; clone_size: many; j_call: TRBJ1-5; cdr3_aa: ASKASAYSNQPQH
v_call: TRBV11-2; clone_size: -; j_call: TRBJ2-7; cdr3_aa: ASSLQGRGDYEQY
v_call: TRBV28; clone_size: many; j_call: TRBJ1-5; cdr3_aa: ASSLLRWQGNQPQH
v_call: TRBV7-9; clone_size: -; j_call: TRBJ2-3; cdr3_aa: ASSTAGATDTQY
v_call: TRBV5-6; clone_size: -; j_call: TRBJ2-5; cdr3_aa: ASGLAGLQETQY
v_call: TRBV11-2; clone_size: -; j_call: TRBJ2-1; cdr3_aa: ASSLQRGEQF
v_call: TRBV20-1; clone_size: many; j_call: TRBJ2-2; cdr3_aa: SARPPGILETGELF
v_call: TRBV29-1; clone_size: -; j_call: TRBJ2-3; cdr3_aa: SAERDHTQY
v_call: TRBV30; clone_size: -; j_call: TRBJ1-5; cdr3_aa: AWSPDNNQPQH
v_call: TRBV27; clone_size: many; j_call: TRBJ2-5; cdr3_aa: ASSLLYQETQY
v_call: TRBV6-1; clone_size: few; j_call: TRBJ2-7; cdr3_aa: ASSARDNEQY
v_call: TRBV20-1; clone_size: once; j_call: TRBJ2-7; cdr3_aa: SARDVASGIYEQY
v_call: TRBV28; clone_size: many; j_call: TRBJ2-2; cdr3_aa: ATRAGGYSGELF
v_call: TRBV15; clone_size: -; j_call: TRBJ2-1; cdr3_aa: ATSRVGTSGRGEQF
v_call: TRBV5-1; clone_size: -; j_call: TRBJ1-1; cdr3_aa: ASSSKQGSLRTEAF
v_call: TRBV3-1; clone_size: few; j_call: TRBJ2-7; cdr3_aa: ASSHGTDYEQY
v_call: TRBV9; clone_size: few; j_call: TRBJ2-7; cdr3_aa: ASSPGLLFSYEQY
v_call: TRBV28; clone_size: -; j_call: TRBJ2-5; cdr3_aa: ASSLRRGTSGQETQY
v_call: TRBV24-1; clone_size: -; j_call: TRBJ2-1; cdr3_aa: ATSDFWSTNEQF
v_call: TRBV7-3; clone_size: many; j_call: TRBJ2-7; cdr3_aa: ASSLKSSYEQY
v_call: TRBV5-1; clone_size: -; j_call: TRBJ1-2; cdr3_aa: ASSFRTEYGYT
v_call: TRBV14; clone_size: few; j_call: TRBJ1-1; cdr3_aa: ASSRTEGFAPEAF
v_call: TRBV20-1; clone_size: -; j_call: TRBJ2-5; cdr3_aa: SASLAGSQQTQY
v_call: TRBV2; clone_size: many; j_call: TRBJ2-5; cdr3_aa: ASSEAGGRAGETQY
v_call: TRBV14; clone_size: -; j_call: TRBJ2-7; cdr3_aa: ASSQEGRSSYEQY
v_call: TRBV2; clone_size: many; j_call: TRBJ2-4; cdr3_aa: ASSEVSLAKNIQY
v_call: TRBV20-1; clone_size: few; j_call: TRBJ1-2; cdr3_aa: SARDINSPYGYT
v_call: TRBV5-1; clone_size: few; j_call: TRBJ2-5; cdr3_aa: ASSLSPGLEKETQY
v_call: TRBV28; clone_size: many; j_call: TRBJ2-7; cdr3_aa: ASSPRDSLYEQY
v_call: TRBV28; clone_size: -; j_call: TRBJ1-5; cdr3_aa: ASSFWQTPREPQH
v_call: TRBV4-1; clone_size: -; j_call: TRBJ1-1; cdr3_aa: ASSQVANTEAF
v_call: TRBV29-1; clone_size: -; j_call: TRBJ1-1; cdr3_aa: SVEAWGTEAF